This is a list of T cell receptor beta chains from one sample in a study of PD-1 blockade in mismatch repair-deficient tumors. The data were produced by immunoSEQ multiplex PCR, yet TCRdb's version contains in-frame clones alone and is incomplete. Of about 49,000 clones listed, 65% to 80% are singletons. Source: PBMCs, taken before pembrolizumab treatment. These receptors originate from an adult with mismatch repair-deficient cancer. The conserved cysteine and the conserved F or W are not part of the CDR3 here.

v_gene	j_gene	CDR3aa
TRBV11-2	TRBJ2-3	ASSLTGLSGTQY
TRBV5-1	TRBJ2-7	ASSSLGTGGSYEQY
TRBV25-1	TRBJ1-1	ASRGWENTEAF
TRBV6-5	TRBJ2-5	ASSVDRVQETQY
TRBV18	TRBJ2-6	ASRNPGASGANVLT
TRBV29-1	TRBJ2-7	SVGSGFTYEQY
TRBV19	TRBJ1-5	ASSYPGPWQPQH
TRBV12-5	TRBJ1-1	ASGLGYAEAF
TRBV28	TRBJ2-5	ASSPLRGQEETQY
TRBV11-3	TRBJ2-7	ASSSGQGGYEQY
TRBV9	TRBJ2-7	ASSVGGTGGVYEQY
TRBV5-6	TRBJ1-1	ASSLYSQGEAF
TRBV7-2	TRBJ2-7	ASSSLGGQGFSYEQY
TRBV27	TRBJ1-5	ASSSNDQPQH
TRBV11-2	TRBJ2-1	ASSASRQGLF
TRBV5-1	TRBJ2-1	ASSTPHLLAGVVNEQF
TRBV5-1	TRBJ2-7	ASSLDGLTSYEQY
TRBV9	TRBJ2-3	ASSVNPQPSTDTQY
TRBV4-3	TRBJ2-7	ASSETRDTVSYEQY
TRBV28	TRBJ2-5	ASSSIDRVEETQY
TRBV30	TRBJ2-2	AWGLSGGELF
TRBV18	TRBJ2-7	ASSDRPAYEQY
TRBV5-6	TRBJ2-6	ASSFAGSGANVLT
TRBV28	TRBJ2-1	ASSPEEGGSYNEQF
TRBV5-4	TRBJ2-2	ASSSRAGTGELF
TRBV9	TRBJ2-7	ASSSSSYEQY
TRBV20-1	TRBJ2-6	SAVPANVLT
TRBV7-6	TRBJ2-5	ASSLISGRSQETQY
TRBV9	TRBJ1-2	ASSVADPWTSPANYGYT
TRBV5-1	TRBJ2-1	ASSLVVDSYNEQF
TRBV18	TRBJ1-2	ASSPPENTGYT
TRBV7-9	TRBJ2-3	ASSLDQGAAGDTQY
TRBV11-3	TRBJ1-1	ASSLPGNTEAF
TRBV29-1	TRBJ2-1	SALGAGGRGGSYNEQF
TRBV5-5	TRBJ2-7	ASSLEGGRAAYEQY
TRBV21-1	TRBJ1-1	ASTGHLKNTEAF
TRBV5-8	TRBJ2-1	ASSLAGRTFANNEQF
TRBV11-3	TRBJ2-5	ASSSGQWHLQETQY
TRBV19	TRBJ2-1	ASSIKGLASHEQF
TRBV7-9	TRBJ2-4	ASSLRGWDIQY
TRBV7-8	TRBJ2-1	ASSLTSGTQREQF
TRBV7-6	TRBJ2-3	ASSLTSGTTDTQY
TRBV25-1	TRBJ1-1	ASTGGADKAF
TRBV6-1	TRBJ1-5	ASSVHGDNQPQH
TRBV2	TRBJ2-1	ARAPGLAGGYSYNEQF